This T cell receptor beta chain was observed in a study of blood T cell repertoires in COVID-19. About the research overall: The United States, Italy and Spain provided the acute and convalescent COVID-19 samples. PBMCs, B-cell-depleted T cells, or T cells provided the cDNA or gDNA that made up the material.

The CDR3 is made up of 13 amino acids. The germline CDR1 and CDR2 sequences are ENHRY and SYGVKD. Germline trimming cut 8 bases from V and 2 bases from J; bases unmatched to any gene: 6. Source study methods: Estimation of nucleated cell counts was performed using reference gene primer amplification. Profiling relied on immunoSEQ multiplex PCR, and the TCRdb table lists in-frame clones only, not all of them. The V and J calls and clone size are taken from that table; D and trimming were inferred from the DNA. The sample includes over 120,000 clones, 80% to 90% of them seen just once. This clone was seen only a few times.

The chain is built from TRBV10-3 and TRBJ2-7; 7 bases are shared with TRBD1. The sequence was obtained from a man between 60 and 75 years old with active or convalescent COVID-19. The sample consisted of peripheral blood. The CDR3 here is CAIGTDSTYEQYF. Written as DNA, the CDR3 is TGTGCCATCGGGACAGACTCCACCTACGAGCAGTACTTC.